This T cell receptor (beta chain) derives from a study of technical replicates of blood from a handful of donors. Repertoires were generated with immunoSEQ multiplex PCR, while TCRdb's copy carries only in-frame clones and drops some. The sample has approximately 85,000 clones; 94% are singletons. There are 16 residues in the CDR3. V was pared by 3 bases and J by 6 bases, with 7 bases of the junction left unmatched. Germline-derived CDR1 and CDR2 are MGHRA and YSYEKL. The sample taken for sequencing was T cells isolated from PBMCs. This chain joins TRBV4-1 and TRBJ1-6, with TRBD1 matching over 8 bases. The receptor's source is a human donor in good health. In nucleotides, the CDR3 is TGCGCCAGCAGCCAGACCGGACAGGGTTTTAATTCACCCCTCCACTTT. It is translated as CASSQTGQGFNSPLHF.